The present TCR beta chain was sequenced within a study of blood T cells in healthy people across ages. V lost 0 bases to trimming and J lost 4 bases; unmatched junction nucleotides: 9. Germline V gives CDR1 SQVTM, CDR2 ANQGSEA. There are 15 residues in the CDR3. For the second PCR, which ran for 7 to 11 cycles, a sample-barcoded 5' primer and a J-beta primer mix were used. TCRdb processed the 5' RACE reads anew with MiXCR; each CDR3 protein has one entry. There are about 830,000 distinct CDR3 sequences in the sample; around 62% occur only once, and 25% to 35% lies in the top ten. Collection of ten milliliters of peripheral blood was performed for each donor.

This clonotype was sampled from a man younger than 40 in good health. The rearrangement uses TRBV29-1 and TRBJ2-7, with TRBD1 identical over 7 bases. The sample was blood. This CDR3 is CSVEDARGQGYEQYF. CDR3 DNA: TGCAGCGTTGAAGATGCGAGGGGGCAAGGATACGAGCAGTACTTC.